This is a list of T cell receptor beta chains from one sample in a study of blood T cells in healthy people across ages. TCRdb reprocessed the 5' RACE reads via MiXCR and lists one record per CDR3 protein. The sample carries approximately 760,000 distinct CDR3 sequences, 20% to 30% recorded once. Separately, the same data were catalogued under a study of T cells of mothers and their children.

Sequenced input: blood. The receptors derive from a boy between 10 and 17 years old in good health. CDR3s include the opening cysteine and the closing phenylalanine or tryptophan. Each record gives: CDR3 DNA, CDR3 protein, D gene, clone size, J gene, V gene. D genes are given only for firm matches. Clone sizes are given selectively: once, few, many, or a class where the clone is expanded.

CDR3 DNA: TGTGCCAGCAGCGGAGGACATAACAATGAGCAGTCCTTC
CDR3 protein: CASSGGHNNEQSF
D gene: NA
clone size: once
J gene: TRBJ2-1
V gene: TRBV5-4

CDR3 DNA: TGTGCCAGCAGCTTTGGGCAGACCAATCAGCCCCAGCATTTT
CDR3 protein: CASSFGQTNQPQHF
D gene: NA
clone size: many
J gene: TRBJ1-5
V gene: TRBV11-2

CDR3 DNA: TGTGCCAGCAGTTGGGTTCTTTTCGCGTCCGGGACAGGGCCCTCTGGGCAGTTCTTC
CDR3 protein: CASSWVLFASGTGPSGQFF
D gene: TRBD1
clone size: NA
J gene: TRBJ2-1
V gene: TRBV28

CDR3 DNA: TGTGCCAGCAGCCAACTAGCGGGGGAGTCAGCGACCCAGTACTTC
CDR3 protein: CASSQLAGESATQYF
D gene: TRBD2
clone size: NA
J gene: TRBJ2-5
V gene: TRBV9

CDR3 DNA: TGTGCCAGCAGTTACTTGACGGGGGGGGGAGAAGAGCAGTACTTC
CDR3 protein: CASSYLTGGGEEQYF
D gene: TRBD2
clone size: NA
J gene: TRBJ2-7
V gene: TRBV28

CDR3 DNA: TGTGCCATCAGTGAGGAGACAGTCTACAATGAGCAGTTCTTC
CDR3 protein: CAISEETVYNEQFF
D gene: NA
clone size: few
J gene: TRBJ2-1
V gene: TRBV10-3

CDR3 DNA: TGCAGTGCTTCCCCGGGACAGGGGGCCTACGAGCAGTACTTC
CDR3 protein: CSASPGQGAYEQYF
D gene: TRBD1
clone size: NA
J gene: TRBJ2-7
V gene: TRBV20-1

CDR3 DNA: TGTGCCAGCATTGGGGTCTTCTCCTACGAGCAGTACTTC
CDR3 protein: CASIGVFSYEQYF
D gene: NA
clone size: few
J gene: TRBJ2-7
V gene: TRBV28

CDR3 DNA: TGCGCCAGCAGCTTGTACCCCGAGGGGGACACTGAAGCTTTCTTT
CDR3 protein: CASSLYPEGDTEAFF
D gene: NA
clone size: NA
J gene: TRBJ1-1
V gene: TRBV5-1

CDR3 DNA: TGTGCCAGCAGCGACAGGGGATACACTGAAGCTTTCTTT
CDR3 protein: CASSDRGYTEAFF
D gene: TRBD1
clone size: few
J gene: TRBJ1-1
V gene: TRBV9

CDR3 DNA: TGTGCCAGCAGCTTAGGAGGACAGGGTACCACCGGGGAGCTGTTTTTT
CDR3 protein: CASSLGGQGTTGELFF
D gene: TRBD1
clone size: once
J gene: TRBJ2-2
V gene: TRBV7-9

CDR3 DNA: TGTGCCAGCAGCCTGGGACTGGCTGCAAAAAATGAGCAGTTCTTC
CDR3 protein: CASSLGLAAKNEQFF
D gene: NA
clone size: few
J gene: TRBJ2-1
V gene: TRBV13

CDR3 DNA: TGCGCCAGCAGCTCAGACAGGGGTTCGACAGATACGCAGTATTTT
CDR3 protein: CASSSDRGSTDTQYF
D gene: TRBD1
clone size: NA
J gene: TRBJ2-3
V gene: TRBV5-1

CDR3 DNA: TGTGCCAGCAGCTACCGTCCCGGGGAGAGCGGGGAGCTGTTTTTT
CDR3 protein: CASSYRPGESGELFF
D gene: NA
clone size: NA
J gene: TRBJ2-2
V gene: TRBV7-6

CDR3 DNA: TGTGCCAGCTGTGTCTTGAGCTCCTACGAGCAGTACTTC
CDR3 protein: CASCVLSSYEQYF
D gene: NA
clone size: NA
J gene: TRBJ2-7
V gene: TRBV7-2

CDR3 DNA: TGCAGTGCTAGAGAATTCGGCGGGGGGGATCTATCAATGGAGCAGTTCTTC
CDR3 protein: CSAREFGGGDLSMEQFF
D gene: TRBD2
clone size: NA
J gene: TRBJ2-1
V gene: TRBV20-1

CDR3 DNA: TGTGCCAGCAGTTACTCGCACGGAACTGAAGCTTTCTTT
CDR3 protein: CASSYSHGTEAFF
D gene: NA
clone size: NA
J gene: TRBJ1-1
V gene: TRBV6-2/TRBV6-3

CDR3 DNA: TGTGCCAGCAGCTTACCCCTAGCGGGAGCAAGCCACGAGCAGTACTTC
CDR3 protein: CASSLPLAGASHEQYF
D gene: TRBD2
clone size: few
J gene: TRBJ2-7
V gene: TRBV7-6

CDR3 DNA: TGTGCCAGCAGTGAGGCGGGAGGGCCTAGAAACATTCAGTACTTC
CDR3 protein: CASSEAGGPRNIQYF
D gene: TRBD2
clone size: few
J gene: TRBJ2-4
V gene: TRBV2

CDR3 DNA: TGTGCCAGCAGTAGAGGGATTTTGACCGGGGCCAACGTCCTGACTTTC
CDR3 protein: CASSRGILTGANVLTF
D gene: NA
clone size: few
J gene: TRBJ2-6
V gene: TRBV12-3/TRBV12-4

CDR3 DNA: TGTGCCAGCAGCAGCCTGGGGGTGAGGGACACTGAAGCTTTCTTT
CDR3 protein: CASSSLGVRDTEAFF
D gene: NA
clone size: NA
J gene: TRBJ1-1
V gene: TRBV7-2

CDR3 DNA: TGTGCCAGCAGTGAATTCATGGAAGAGACCCAGTACTTC
CDR3 protein: CASSEFMEETQYF
D gene: NA
clone size: few
J gene: TRBJ2-5
V gene: TRBV25-1

CDR3 DNA: TGTGCCAGCCCGGGACAAAACTGTGGCTACACCTTC
CDR3 protein: CASPGQNCGYTF
D gene: NA
clone size: NA
J gene: TRBJ1-2
V gene: TRBV28

CDR3 DNA: TGTGCCAGCACCCTTAACCTGAACACTGAAGCTTTCTTT
CDR3 protein: CASTLNLNTEAFF
D gene: NA
clone size: NA
J gene: TRBJ1-1
V gene: TRBV7-2

CDR3 DNA: TGCAGCGTTGCCGGCTCGGGAGGCCCCACCTTTGGCTACACCTTC
CDR3 protein: CSVAGSGGPTFGYTF
D gene: NA
clone size: few
J gene: TRBJ1-2
V gene: TRBV29-1

CDR3 DNA: TGTGCCAGCAGCCAAGTGGGGACCTTCTACGAGCAGTACTTC
CDR3 protein: CASSQVGTFYEQYF
D gene: NA
clone size: few
J gene: TRBJ2-7
V gene: TRBV14

CDR3 DNA: TGCGCCAGCAGCACCGGACTAGCGGGTCTCACAGATACGCAGTATTTT
CDR3 protein: CASSTGLAGLTDTQYF
D gene: TRBD2
clone size: NA
J gene: TRBJ2-3
V gene: TRBV5-1

CDR3 DNA: TGTGCCAGCAGCAATCTAGCGGGAGTCTACAATGAGCAGTTCTTC
CDR3 protein: CASSNLAGVYNEQFF
D gene: TRBD2
clone size: NA
J gene: TRBJ2-1
V gene: TRBV3-1

CDR3 DNA: TGTGCCAGCGGGACGGGGGGAGGGAACACTGAAGCTTTCTTT
CDR3 protein: CASGTGGGNTEAFF
D gene: NA
clone size: NA
J gene: TRBJ1-1
V gene: TRBV7-9

CDR3 DNA: TGTGCCAGTAGTGATCGGGCGGGGCCTTCTGGGGCCAACGTCCTGACTTTC
CDR3 protein: CASSDRAGPSGANVLTF
D gene: NA
clone size: NA
J gene: TRBJ2-6
V gene: TRBV19

CDR3 DNA: TGTGCCAGTGCCAACTGGACTTCGAACACTGAAGCTTTCTTT
CDR3 protein: CASANWTSNTEAFF
D gene: NA
clone size: NA
J gene: TRBJ1-1
V gene: TRBV12-3/TRBV12-4

CDR3 DNA: TGTGCCAGCAGCTTCACAGAGTGGGAGATGAACACTGAAGCTTTCTTT
CDR3 protein: CASSFTEWEMNTEAFF
D gene: NA
clone size: NA
J gene: TRBJ1-1
V gene: TRBV7-9

CDR3 DNA: TGCGCCAGCAGCCAGGGACAGGGGGAGACTGAAGCTTTCTTT
CDR3 protein: CASSQGQGETEAFF
D gene: TRBD1
clone size: NA
J gene: TRBJ1-1
V gene: TRBV5-1

CDR3 DNA: TGCAGTGCTAGAGGACTAGCGTCCCACGAGCATTACTTC
CDR3 protein: CSARGLASHEHYF
D gene: TRBD2
clone size: NA
J gene: TRBJ2-7
V gene: TRBV20-1

CDR3 DNA: TGTGCCAGCAGCGCGCCGGTGACCATACAGGAGAGCGGAAACACCATATATTTT
CDR3 protein: CASSAPVTIQESGNTIYF
D gene: NA
clone size: few
J gene: TRBJ1-3
V gene: TRBV9

CDR3 DNA: TGTGCCAGCAGCTTCCAGGGGCTCGTGCAAGAGACCCAGTACTTC
CDR3 protein: CASSFQGLVQETQYF
D gene: NA
clone size: NA
J gene: TRBJ2-5
V gene: TRBV3-1

CDR3 DNA: TGCGCCAGCAGCCAAGATCGGTTGGGGCAGGGTGGCTACACCTTC
CDR3 protein: CASSQDRLGQGGYTF
D gene: NA
clone size: NA
J gene: TRBJ1-2
V gene: TRBV4-3

CDR3 DNA: TGTGCCAGCAGGGCTCCGGGACTAGCGGCCCAAGAGACCCAGTACTTC
CDR3 protein: CASRAPGLAAQETQYF
D gene: TRBD2
clone size: few
J gene: TRBJ2-5
V gene: TRBV6-6

CDR3 DNA: TGCGCCAGCAGCCGGACAGGGGATACCTACGAGCAGTACTTC
CDR3 protein: CASSRTGDTYEQYF
D gene: TRBD1
clone size: many
J gene: TRBJ2-7
V gene: TRBV5-1

CDR3 DNA: TGTGCCAGCAGGCCGGGACAGGGTTTTGGCTACACCTTC
CDR3 protein: CASRPGQGFGYTF
D gene: TRBD1
clone size: NA
J gene: TRBJ1-2
V gene: TRBV6-5

CDR3 DNA: TGTGCCAGCAGTTCACCAGGGGAAACGGGGCTAAATGAGCAGTTCTTC
CDR3 protein: CASSSPGETGLNEQFF
D gene: NA
clone size: few
J gene: TRBJ2-1
V gene: TRBV28

CDR3 DNA: TGTGCCAGCAGCTTAAACGGGGCACAGGGAAGGGGAGCCAAAAACATTCAGTACTTC
CDR3 protein: CASSLNGAQGRGAKNIQYF
D gene: NA
clone size: few
J gene: TRBJ2-4
V gene: TRBV13

CDR3 DNA: TGTGCCAGCAGTTCGGACAGGAGCTCCTACGAGCAGTACTTC
CDR3 protein: CASSSDRSSYEQYF
D gene: TRBD1
clone size: many
J gene: TRBJ2-7
V gene: TRBV5-1

CDR3 DNA: TGTGCCAGCAGTGAACGGTGCCTGAACACCGGGGAGCTGTTTTTT
CDR3 protein: CASSERCLNTGELFF
D gene: NA
clone size: NA
J gene: TRBJ2-2
V gene: TRBV2

CDR3 DNA: TGCGCCAGCAGCCAACCAGGAGGACGCACAGATACGCAGTATTTT
CDR3 protein: CASSQPGGRTDTQYF
D gene: NA
clone size: NA
J gene: TRBJ2-3
V gene: TRBV4-1

CDR3 DNA: TGTGCCAGCAGTTACGGACTAGCGGGGGGCTCCCCGCCTCAAGAGACCCAGTACTTC
CDR3 protein: CASSYGLAGGSPPQETQYF
D gene: TRBD2
clone size: NA
J gene: TRBJ2-5
V gene: TRBV6-5

CDR3 DNA: TGTGCCATCAGTGAATCGGGAGCCAAAAACATTCAGTACTTC
CDR3 protein: CAISESGAKNIQYF
D gene: NA
clone size: few
J gene: TRBJ2-4
V gene: TRBV10-3

CDR3 DNA: TGTGCCAGCAAGGAGGGGGCGGCCCAAGAGACCCAGTACTTC
CDR3 protein: CASKEGAAQETQYF
D gene: NA
clone size: few
J gene: TRBJ2-5
V gene: TRBV6-1

CDR3 DNA: TGTGCCAGCAGCCAATGGACTAGCGTACAAGAGACCCAGTACTTC
CDR3 protein: CASSQWTSVQETQYF
D gene: TRBD2
clone size: NA
J gene: TRBJ2-5
V gene: TRBV3-1

CDR3 DNA: TGTGCCAGCAGACGAACTAGCGGCACAGATACGCAGTATTTT
CDR3 protein: CASRRTSGTDTQYF
D gene: TRBD2
clone size: NA
J gene: TRBJ2-3
V gene: TRBV7-2

CDR3 DNA: TGTGCCAGCAGTTACCGGGCCGCACCTAACTATGGCTACACCTTC
CDR3 protein: CASSYRAAPNYGYTF
D gene: NA
clone size: NA
J gene: TRBJ1-2
V gene: TRBV6-2/TRBV6-3

CDR3 DNA: TGCGCCAGCAGCCAAGTCCAGGAGGCTAGCTCCTATAATTCACCCCTCCACTTT
CDR3 protein: CASSQVQEASSYNSPLHF
D gene: NA
clone size: few
J gene: TRBJ1-6
V gene: TRBV4-1

CDR3 DNA: TGTGCCAGCTCGACGGGACAGGGTGAAGCTTTCTTT
CDR3 protein: CASSTGQGEAFF
D gene: TRBD1
clone size: few
J gene: TRBJ1-1
V gene: TRBV18

CDR3 DNA: TGCGCCAGCAGTCCGTCGGTCCAGCCCAATGAGCAGTTCTTC
CDR3 protein: CASSPSVQPNEQFF
D gene: NA
clone size: NA
J gene: TRBJ2-1
V gene: TRBV5-1

CDR3 DNA: TGCGCCAGCAGCTTGGCGGTAGAAACCGGGGAGCTGTTTTTT
CDR3 protein: CASSLAVETGELFF
D gene: NA
clone size: NA
J gene: TRBJ2-2
V gene: TRBV5-1

CDR3 DNA: TGTGCCGTTCGCTCGGGGGCCAACGTCCTGACTTTC
CDR3 protein: CAVRSGANVLTF
D gene: NA
clone size: few
J gene: TRBJ2-6
V gene: TRBV24-1

CDR3 DNA: TGCAGTGCTGTGGGACTGACGTCCTACGAGCAGTACTTC
CDR3 protein: CSAVGLTSYEQYF
D gene: NA
clone size: NA
J gene: TRBJ2-7
V gene: TRBV20-1

CDR3 DNA: TGTGCCAGCAGCTTAGAGACAGGGAACACTGAAGCTTTCTTT
CDR3 protein: CASSLETGNTEAFF
D gene: NA
clone size: NA
J gene: TRBJ1-1
V gene: TRBV7-2